This TCR beta chain was recorded in a study of beta chain features in type 1 diabetes. Study context: Patient and healthy donor groups were alike in age, gender and cell yields.

Points from the study as a whole: All four CD4+ subsets from Type 1 diabetes patients carried moderately but significantly shorter TCRB CDR3s. Sequencing used cDNA, and cells with high TCR expression could therefore be over-represented. PCR might preferentially amplify shorter templates, equally in patients and controls.

The entirety of the isolated RNA underwent reverse transcription, so expressed TCRB transcripts were sequenced. The method was immunoSEQ multiplex PCR; TCRdb's version includes in-frame clones alone and lacks a portion of them. The sample records roughly 50,000 clones, about 47% being singletons. A single heparinised blood sample, averaging about 120 mL, was obtained per donor. V trimming: 6 bases; J trimming: 3 bases; junction bases outside the gene matches: 5. The CDR3 sequence is 13 residues long. The germline CDR1 and CDR2 sequences are SGDLS and YYNGEE. Remarks on this clone: Its antigen is not known.

The rearrangement uses TRBV9 and TRBJ1-1, with 7 bases matching TRBD1. The sequenced material came from Tregs from blood. The source of this sequence is a woman aged 40 to 55 with type 1 diabetes. The CDR3 DNA sequence: TGTGCCAGCACCAGGGGGGCGGACACTGAAGCTTTCTTT. It translates to CASTRGADTEAFF.